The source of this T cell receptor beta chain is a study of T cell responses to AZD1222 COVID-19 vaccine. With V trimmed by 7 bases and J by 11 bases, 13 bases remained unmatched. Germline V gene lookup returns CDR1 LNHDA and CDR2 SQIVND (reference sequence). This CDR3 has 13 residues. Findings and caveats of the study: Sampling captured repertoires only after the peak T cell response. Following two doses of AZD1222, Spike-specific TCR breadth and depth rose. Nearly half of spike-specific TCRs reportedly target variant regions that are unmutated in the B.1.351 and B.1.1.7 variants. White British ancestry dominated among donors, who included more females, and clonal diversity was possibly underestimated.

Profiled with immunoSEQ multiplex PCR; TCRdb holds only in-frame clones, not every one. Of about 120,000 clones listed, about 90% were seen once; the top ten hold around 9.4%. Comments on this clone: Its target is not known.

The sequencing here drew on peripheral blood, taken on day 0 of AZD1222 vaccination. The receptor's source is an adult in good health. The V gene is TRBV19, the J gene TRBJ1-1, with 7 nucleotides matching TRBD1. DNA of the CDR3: TGTGCCAGTATGGCTTCGACAGGGTTCAGGGCTTTCTTT. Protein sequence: CASMASTGFRAFF. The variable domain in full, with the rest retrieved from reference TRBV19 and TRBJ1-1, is DGGITQSPKYLFRKEGQNVTLSCEQNLNHDAMYWYRQDPGQGLRLIYYSQIVNDFQKGDIAEGYSVSREKKESFPLTVTSAQKNPTAFYLCASMASTGFRAFFGQGTRLTVV.